This record covers a single T cell receptor beta chain. What it binds is unknown. This entry belongs to a study of T cell responses to AZD1222 COVID-19 vaccine. Trimming removed 0 bases at V and 5 bases at J, with 15 bases between. In germline, CDR1 is SGHDT, CDR2 YYEEEE. CDR3 length: 16 residues. Sequencing used immunoSEQ multiplex PCR; TCRdb keeps in-frame clones, though not all of them. The data show around 120,000 clones, about 85% seen once. General study points: Baseline serostatus was positive in only a handful of AZD1222 recipients.

The sequencing here drew on peripheral blood, taken 28 days after the second AZD1222 dose. This sequence was found in an adult who received the AZD1222 COVID-19 vaccine. The gene calls are TRBV5-6 and TRBJ1-5; D not resolved. In DNA form, the CDR3 reads TGTGCCAGCAGCTTGGATCGACGACTCATGGATCAGCCCCAGCATTTT. It is translated as CASSLDRRLMDQPQHF.